This T cell receptor beta chain was observed in a study of blood T cell repertoires in COVID-19. Clones were read by immunoSEQ multiplex PCR, and TCRdb kept only the in-frame ones, dropping some. The sample shows 90,000 or so clones, around nine tenths of them seen only once. The CDR3 has 16 residues. The V and J ends lost 2 bases and 3 bases respectively, with 15 bases between them. Germline loops: CDR1 MNHNS, CDR2 SASEGT. This receptor was obtained from a woman aged 70-85 years with acute or convalescent COVID-19. Sequenced: peripheral blood. The V call is TRBV6-1, the J call TRBJ2-3; weak D call: TRBD2 (7 bases). The DNA of the CDR3 is TGTGCCAGCAGTGAATCGGTCAGGGGAGGGACAGATACGCAGTATTTT. Translation gives CASSESVRGGTDTQYF.